The 32 T cell receptor beta chains presented below share a single source sample, sequenced in a study of cytomegalovirus exposure and HLA in healthy donors. It was with 60 Vbeta and 13 Jbeta primers that the PCR ran. The assay was immunoSEQ multiplex PCR, and TCRdb's table has in-frame clones only and misses some. The sample has about 130,000 clones; 70% to 80% are singletons. Specimen: PBMCs. The origin of the receptors is a man aged 40-49 years in good health and CMV-seropositive.

The rearrangement links TRBV5-1 to TRBJ2-2, with 10 bases fitting TRBD2. Germline CDR1 and CDR2: SGHRS and YFSETQ. J lost 6 bases, V lost 4 bases, and 9 bases had no gene match. This CDR3 has 16 residues. CDR3 in DNA: TGCGCCAGCAGCCCCGGGGTAGCGGGGGGTGCCGGGGAGCTGTTTTTT. Its protein product is CASSPGVAGGAGELFF.

This sequence joins TRBV27 and TRBJ2-7, with D perhaps matching TRBD2 (5 bases). V lost 3 bases and J 3 bases, leaving 9 bases between the germline ends. This CDR3 region has 13 residues. The germline V gene encodes CDR1 MNHEY and CDR2 SMNVEV (reference sequence). The CDR3 protein is CASSFGRNYEQYF. The CDR3 region has the DNA TGTGCCAGCAGTTTTGGGAGAAACTACGAGCAGTACTTC.

The rearrangement links TRBV7-8 to TRBJ1-1; 9 nucleotides match TRBD1. CDR1 is SGHVS, CDR2 FQNEAQ, per germline. CDR3 length: 13 residues. V shed 4 bases, J shed 10 bases, and the junction held 7 bases outside the gene matches. The CDR3 DNA follows: TGTGCCAGCAGCTGGGGACAGGGAGCAGGAGCTTTCTTT. This translates into CASSWGQGAGAFF.

The CDR3 reads CASSLAWELFF. The CDR3 DNA reads TGTGCCAGCAGCTTGGCCTGGGAGCTGTTTTTT. The rearrangement links TRBV5-8 to TRBJ2-2, with D uncertain. This CDR3 contains 11 residues. Germline V gene sequence: CDR1 SGHTS, CDR2 YDEGEE. V lost 0 bases and J lost 9, with 3 bases in between.

V is TRBV10-3 and J is TRBJ2-5, with TRBD2 identical over 14 bases. This CDR3 has 16 residues. Per the germline V gene, CDR1 is ENHRY and CDR2 is SYGVKD. Trimming at V came to 2 bases and at J to 6 bases, leaving 5 bases not matched to a gene. CDR3: CAISEGTSGGGKTQYF. Here the CDR3 DNA reads TGTGCCATCAGTGAGGGGACTAGCGGGGGCGGAAAGACCCAGTACTTC.

The V gene is TRBV25-1, the J gene TRBJ2-7, with 9 bases aligning to TRBD1. The CDR3 consists of 13 residues. CDR1 and CDR2 from the germline V gene are MGHDK and SYGVNS. Trimming took 7 bases from V and 4 from J; bases not matched to a gene: 5. The CDR3 loop reads CASIQTGGYEQYF. The CDR3 DNA sequence: TGTGCCAGCATCCAGACAGGGGGATACGAGCAGTACTTC.

V is TRBV9 and J is TRBJ2-1, with TRBD2 matching over 7 bases. The germline CDR1 and CDR2 sequences are SGDLS and YYNGEE. The trim removed 1 base at V and 0 bases at J, leaving 4 bases unmatched. This CDR3 contains 16 residues. The chain's CDR3 is CASSVPRGGSYNEQFF. The CDR3 DNA reads as TGTGCCAGCAGCGTACCCCGCGGGGGCTCCTACAATGAGCAGTTCTTC.

The V gene is TRBV7-2, the J gene TRBJ2-3, with 14 nucleotides matching TRBD2. Germline V gene lookup returns CDR1 SGHTA and CDR2 FQGNSA. V trimming: 2 bases; J trimming: 0 bases; junction bases outside the gene matches: 1. The CDR3 is made up of 17 amino acids. For the CDR3, the DNA is TGTGCCAGCAGCTTACGACTAGCGGGGGGGAGCACAGATACGCAGTATTTT. Protein product: CASSLRLAGGSTDTQYF.

In this sample, this clone turned up a few times. The chain combines TRBV25-1 with TRBJ1-6; D gene ambiguous. Germline V gives CDR1 MGHDK, CDR2 SYGVNS. The germline V and J ends were trimmed by 4 bases and 7 bases, with 11 bases remaining between them. The CDR3 runs 14 residues. The CDR3 sequence: CASSGGLLNSPLHF. The CDR3 nucleotides read TGTGCCAGCAGTGGAGGACTGTTAAATTCACCCCTCCACTTT.

This chain connects TRBV6-1 to TRBJ2-5; 7 nucleotides align to TRBD1. Unmatched junction bases numbered 12, after V lost 6 bases and J lost 5 bases. The length of the CDR3 is 15 residues. Germline CDR1 and CDR2: MNHNS and SASEGT. CDR3: CASSPTGISAETQYF. DNA for the CDR3: TGTGCCAGCAGCCCGACAGGGATCTCCGCGGAGACCCAGTACTTC.

This clone has only one observation. The V call is TRBV6-1, the J call TRBJ2-7; perhaps TRBD2 as D (6 bases). V lost 7 bases to trimming and J lost 9 bases, with 19 bases between them. The CDR3 has 13 amino acids. Germline loops: CDR1 MNHNS, CDR2 SASEGT. DNA of the CDR3: TGTGCCAGCAAGGGCGGGGTCCGGGTTGGGCAGTACTTC. Translating it yields CASKGGVRVGQYF.

This sequence joins TRBV7-9 and TRBJ2-2; 13 nucleotides match TRBD2. V shed 5 bases, J shed 5 bases, and the junction held 5 bases outside the gene matches. Germline V gives CDR1 SEHNR, CDR2 FQNEAQ (reference sequence). The CDR3 loop spans 16 amino acids. CDR3 region: CASSPGLAGATGELFF. DNA for the CDR3: TGTGCCAGCAGCCCCGGACTAGCGGGAGCTACCGGGGAGCTGTTTTTT.

The rearrangement links TRBV19 to TRBJ1-5; TRBD1 aligns across 7 bases. The V gene's germline CDR1 is LNHDA and CDR2 SQIVND (reference sequence). This CDR3 comprises 16 residues. Trimming took 3 bases from V and 4 from J; bases not matched to a gene: 9. CDR3: CASSIQGGWHNQPQHF. CDR3 sequence (DNA): TGTGCCAGTAGTATCCAGGGGGGCTGGCATAATCAGCCCCAGCATTTT.

This clone was detected only a few times. The gene calls are TRBV6-5 and TRBJ1-1; 7 nucleotides match TRBD1. CDR1 and CDR2 (germline): MNHEY, SVGAGI. The V segment lost 5 bases and the J segment 8 bases; nucleotides outside the gene matches: 11. The CDR3 contains 14 residues. The CDR3 loop is CASSGGPDRAEAFF. Written as DNA, the CDR3 is TGTGCCAGCAGTGGGGGTCCCGACAGGGCGGAAGCTTTCTTT.

The J gene is TRBJ1-3, the V gene TRBV4-1; 8 positions agree with TRBD1. The CDR3 length is 16 residues. Germline V gene sequence: CDR1 MGHRA, CDR2 YSYEKL. The V gene end was trimmed by 1 base and the J gene end by 3 bases; junction bases not matched to a gene: 5. The CDR3 reads CASSQGGQELGNTIYF. The CDR3 bases are TGCGCCAGCAGCCAAGGGGGACAGGAGCTTGGAAACACCATATATTTT.

The V gene is TRBV6-5, the J gene TRBJ2-5; tentative D call: TRBD1 (6 bases). The germline gives CDR1 MNHEY, CDR2 SVGAGI. The CDR3 spans 13 residues. V was pared by 8 bases and J by 6 bases, with 16 bases between. The CDR3 loop reads CASRTQGFQTQYF. The DNA for the CDR3 is TGTGCCAGCCGAACACAGGGTTTTCAGACCCAGTACTTC.

This chain joins TRBV19 and TRBJ1-5; tentatively, D is TRBD1 (6 bases). Germline CDR1 is LNHDA and CDR2 is SQIVND (reference sequence). The CDR3 contains 15 residues. V lost 6 bases, J lost 7 bases, and 19 bases lay in between. In nucleotides, the CDR3 is TGTGCCAGTAGCAGCGGGACATTATTTCGGCAGCCCCAGCATTTT. Its translation is CASSSGTLFRQPQHF.

The rearrangement links TRBV5-4 to TRBJ2-5; 8 nucleotides agree with TRBD2. The V gene end was trimmed by 5 bases and the J gene end by 5 bases; junction bases not matched to a gene: 17. CDR3 length: 17 residues. In germline, CDR1 is SGHNT, CDR2 YYREEE (reference sequence). The CDR3 DNA reads TGTGCCAGCAGGACTTCCGGGGGGGCGGGATCCGTTGAGACCCAGTACTTC. Residues: CASRTSGGAGSVETQYF.

Details on this clone: Distinct nucleotide sequences in the sample also encode this CDR3. This chain links TRBV7-8 with TRBJ1-5; D may be TRBD1 (6 bases). The germline V gene has CDR1 SGHVS and CDR2 FQNEAQ. V lost 5 bases to trimming and J lost 7 bases, with 15 bases between them. CDR3 size: 14 residues. The CDR3 region has the DNA TGTGCCAGCAGCGGTGACAGGTCTAGACAGCCCCAGCATTTT. It yields the protein CASSGDRSRQPQHF.

The genes are TRBV6-1 and TRBJ1-2; TRBD1 agrees at 8 bases. V shed 7 bases, J shed 8 bases, and the junction held 15 bases outside the gene matches. Germline V gene data show CDR1 as MNHNS and CDR2 as SASEGT. The length of the CDR3 is 15 residues. The CDR3 sequence is CASKSGQGPSGGYTF. The CDR3 DNA is TGTGCCAGCAAGTCCGGACAGGGACCCTCTGGCGGCTACACCTTC.

The genes are TRBV6-5 and TRBJ1-2; D not certain. Germline lookup yields CDR1 MNHEY and CDR2 SVGAGI. CDR3 size: 13 residues. Deletions cut 5 bases from V and 2 bases from J, with 9 bases between. CDR3: CASSREENYGYTF. The CDR3 DNA reads TGTGCCAGCAGTAGAGAAGAGAACTATGGCTACACCTTC.

V and J are TRBV7-2 and TRBJ1-2; 9 bases fit TRBD1. The CDR3 consists of 15 residues. The V segment lost 5 bases and the J segment 1 base; nucleotides outside the gene matches: 5. The V gene's germline CDR1 is SGHTA and CDR2 FQGNSA. CDR3 bases: TGTGCCAGCAGCCTGGGACAGGGTCATAACTATGGCTACACCTTC. Protein product: CASSLGQGHNYGYTF.

This chain's CDR3 is CASSSIPENYGYTF. The CDR3 coding sequence is TGTGCCAGTAGTAGTATTCCGGAGAACTATGGCTACACCTTC. This rearrangement joins TRBV19 to TRBJ1-2; D unresolved. The CDR3 contains 14 residues. The germline V and J ends were trimmed by 4 bases and 2 bases, with 11 bases remaining between them. Germline CDR1 is LNHDA and CDR2 is SQIVND (reference sequence).

The J gene is TRBJ2-1, the V gene TRBV9, with TRBD2 identical over 8 bases. Germline lookup yields CDR1 SGDLS and CDR2 YYNGEE. The CDR3 totals 16 residues. Trimming cost V 2 bases and J 6 bases; bases outside gene matches: 10. The chain's CDR3 is CASSVSGTSSLNEQFF. The CDR3 DNA is TGTGCCAGCAGCGTCTCCGGGACTAGTTCCCTCAATGAGCAGTTCTTC.

This chain joins TRBV15 and TRBJ2-7; 10 bases align to TRBD2. V trimming: 0 bases; J trimming: 5 bases; junction bases outside the gene matches: 4. The CDR3 is made up of 15 amino acids. CDR1 is LNHNV and CDR2 is YYDKDF in the germline V gene (reference sequence). CDR3 coding DNA: TGTGCCACCAGCAGAGATGGGCTAGCGGGAGACGAGCAGTACTTC. It translates to CATSRDGLAGDEQYF.

This clone was recorded once. The CDR3 coding sequence is TGTGCCAGCCGGCGAATCGGGACACAAGAGACCCAGTACTTC. Its protein product is CASRRIGTQETQYF. The rearrangement uses TRBV27 and TRBJ2-5; tentative D call: TRBD1 (6 bases). Germline CDR1 and CDR2: MNHEY and SMNVEV (reference sequence). The ends were cut back, 8 bases at V and 2 bases at J, with 15 bases in the middle. The CDR3 sequence is 14 residues long.

This clone was detected only once. J is TRBJ1-2 and V is TRBV13, with D possibly matching TRBD1 (5 bases). Looked up from germline, CDR1 is PRHDT and CDR2 is FYEKMQ (reference sequence). V shed 0 bases and J shed 10 bases, with 9 bases lying between them. There are 12 residues in the CDR3. The CDR3 DNA sequence: TGTGCCAGCAGCTTAGGACAGGCCGACTACACCTTC. It specifies CASSLGQADYTF.

This sequence joins TRBV14 and TRBJ1-2; D might be TRBD1 (5 bases). Germline values: CDR1 SGHDN, CDR2 FVKESK. The CDR3 sequence is 14 residues long. V was trimmed by 5 bases and J by 6 bases, leaving 16 bases between them. The CDR3 nucleotides read TGTGCCAGCAGCTCGACCGGGACGGGGGATGGCTACACCTTC. Encoded protein: CASSSTGTGDGYTF.

This chain joins TRBV11-3 and TRBJ2-7, with D possibly being TRBD1 (6 bases). The CDR3 sequence is 15 residues long. Between the trimmed V and J ends, which lost 1 base and 3 bases, there was a span of 13 bases. Looked up from germline, CDR1 is SGHNT and CDR2 is YENEEA. The CDR3 loop is CASSLGPDRNYEQYF. Here the CDR3 DNA reads TGTGCCAGCAGCTTAGGCCCCGACAGGAACTACGAGCAGTACTTC.

This clone appeared a single time. The J gene is TRBJ1-4, the V gene TRBV28, with 9 bases identical to TRBD1. There are 17 residues in the CDR3. Per the germline V gene, CDR1 is MDHEN and CDR2 is SYDVKM. The V gene end was trimmed by 4 bases and the J gene end by 4 bases; junction bases not matched to a gene: 10. The CDR3 loop reads CASSSTRQGVLNEKLFF. The CDR3 DNA reads TGTGCCAGCAGTTCCACCAGACAGGGGGTCCTTAATGAAAAACTGTTTTTT.

The V call is TRBV19, the J call TRBJ2-1, with TRBD1 matching 10 bases. From germline, CDR1 is LNHDA and CDR2 SQIVND (reference sequence). The CDR3 runs to 16 residues. The V gene end was trimmed by 7 bases and the J gene end by 2 bases; junction bases not matched to a gene: 8. CDR3 coding DNA: TGTGCCAGTACAGATGGACAGGGGGAGACCTACAATGAGCAGTTCTTC. It yields the protein CASTDGQGETYNEQFF.

The chain employs TRBV2 and TRBJ2-7; 9 nucleotides agree with TRBD1. V gave up 8 bases and J gave up 4 bases; unmatched junction bases: 12. CDR3 size: 15 residues. Germline CDR1 is SNHLY and CDR2 is FYNNEI. CDR3 region: CASRLRTGEGYEQYF. The CDR3 nucleotides read TGTGCCAGCCGACTCAGGACAGGGGAAGGTTACGAGCAGTACTTC.